This T cell receptor (beta chain) stems from a study of shared clonotypes between healthy human individuals. The CDR3 spans 16 residues. Germline CDR1 MGHRA, CDR2 YSYEKL. V was shortened by 3 bases and J by 9 bases, with 20 bases between the two germline ends. Under the authors' procedure: ImmunoSEQ gave junction-only sequences without quality scores, so filtering differed. Clones were sequenced by immunoSEQ multiplex PCR, and TCRdb holds only the in-frame ones, with some missing. V, J and clone size are those of that table, while D and trimming were read from the DNA. The sample comprises about 1.5 million clones, about 96% of which are singletons, and about 1.2% rests with the top ten. Participating donors were healthy, HIV-negative adults free of recent acute infections or vaccinations.

The sample comprised naive CD4+ T cells sorted from blood. Subset described: CD45RA+ positively selected. This clonotype was sampled from a man in his thirties or forties in good health. The V gene is TRBV4-1, the J gene TRBJ2-2; tentatively, D is TRBD1 or TRBD2 (5 bases each). The CDR3 DNA follows: TGCGCCAGCAGCCACAGCGAGGGGATACGGTTTTGGGAGCTGTTTTTT. It translates to CASSHSEGIRFWELFF.